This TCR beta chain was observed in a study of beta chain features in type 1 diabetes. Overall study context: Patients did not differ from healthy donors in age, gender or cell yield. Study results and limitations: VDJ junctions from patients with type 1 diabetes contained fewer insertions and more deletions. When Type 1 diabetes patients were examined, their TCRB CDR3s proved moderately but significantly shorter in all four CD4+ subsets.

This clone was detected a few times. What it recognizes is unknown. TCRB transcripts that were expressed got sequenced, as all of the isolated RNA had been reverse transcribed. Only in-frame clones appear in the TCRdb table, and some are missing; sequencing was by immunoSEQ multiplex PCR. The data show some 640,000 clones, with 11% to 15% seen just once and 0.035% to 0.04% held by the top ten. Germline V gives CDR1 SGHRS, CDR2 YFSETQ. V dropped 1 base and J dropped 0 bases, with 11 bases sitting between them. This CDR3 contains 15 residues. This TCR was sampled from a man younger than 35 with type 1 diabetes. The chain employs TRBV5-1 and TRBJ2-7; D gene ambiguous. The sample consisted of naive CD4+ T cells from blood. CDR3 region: CASSLFSHSSYEQYF. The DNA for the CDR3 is TGCGCCAGCAGCTTGTTCTCCCATAGCTCCTACGAGCAGTACTTC.